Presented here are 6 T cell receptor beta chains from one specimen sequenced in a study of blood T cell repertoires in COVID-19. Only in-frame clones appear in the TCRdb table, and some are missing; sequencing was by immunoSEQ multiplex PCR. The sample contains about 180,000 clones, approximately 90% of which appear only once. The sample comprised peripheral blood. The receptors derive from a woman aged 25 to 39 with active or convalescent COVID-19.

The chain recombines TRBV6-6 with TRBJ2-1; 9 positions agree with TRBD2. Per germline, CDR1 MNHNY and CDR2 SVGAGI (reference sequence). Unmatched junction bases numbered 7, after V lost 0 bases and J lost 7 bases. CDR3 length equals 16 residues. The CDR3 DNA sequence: TGTGCCAGCAGTTACTCTTTAGCGGGAGCGACGAATGAGCAGTTCTTC. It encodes CASSYSLAGATNEQFF.

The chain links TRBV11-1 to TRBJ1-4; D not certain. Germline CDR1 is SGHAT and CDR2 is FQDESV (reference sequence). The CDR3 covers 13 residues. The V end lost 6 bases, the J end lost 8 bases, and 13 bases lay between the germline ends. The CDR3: CASRRAGYEKLFF. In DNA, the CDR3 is TGTGCCAGCAGGCGGGCAGGATACGAAAAACTGTTTTTT.

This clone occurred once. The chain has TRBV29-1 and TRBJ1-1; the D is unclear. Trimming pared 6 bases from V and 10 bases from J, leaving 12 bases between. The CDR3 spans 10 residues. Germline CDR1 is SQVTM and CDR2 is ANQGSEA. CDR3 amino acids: CSVADEVAFF. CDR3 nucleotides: TGCAGCGTGGCGGATGAAGTAGCTTTCTTT.

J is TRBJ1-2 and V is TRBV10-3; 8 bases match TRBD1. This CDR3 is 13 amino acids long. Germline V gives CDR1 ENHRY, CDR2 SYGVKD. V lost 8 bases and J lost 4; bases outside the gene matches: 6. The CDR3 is CAIAGGDAYGYTF. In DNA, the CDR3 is TGTGCCATCGCAGGGGGCGACGCCTATGGCTACACCTTC.

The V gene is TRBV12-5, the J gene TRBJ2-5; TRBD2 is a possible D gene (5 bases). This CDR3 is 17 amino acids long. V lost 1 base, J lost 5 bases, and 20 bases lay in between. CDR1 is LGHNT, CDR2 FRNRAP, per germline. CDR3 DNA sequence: TGTGCTAGTGGTTTGGCTGAGGGCAGCGTGGCGGGTGAGACCCAGTACTTC. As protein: CASGLAEGSVAGETQYF.

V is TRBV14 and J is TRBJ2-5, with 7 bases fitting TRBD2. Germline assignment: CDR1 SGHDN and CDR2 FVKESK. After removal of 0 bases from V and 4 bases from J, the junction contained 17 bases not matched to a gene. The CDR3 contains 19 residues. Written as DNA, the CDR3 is TGTGCCAGCAGCCAAGAATTCCGGACTAGTTTGGGCCCAACAGAGACCCAGTACTTC. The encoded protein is CASSQEFRTSLGPTETQYF. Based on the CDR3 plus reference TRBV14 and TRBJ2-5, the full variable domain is EAGVTQFPSHSVIEKGQTVTLRCDPISGHDNLYWYRRVMGKEIKFLLHFVKESKQDESGMPNNRFLAERTGGTYSTLKVQPAELEDSGVYFCASSQEFRTSLGPTETQYFGPGTRLLVL.